This TCR beta chain stems from a study of post-analysis software for immune sequencing data. Turning to the study itself: Recorded disease courses covered relapsing-remitting, secondary progressive and progressive-relapsing multiple sclerosis. Some patients had no subtype annotation.

Points on this clonotype: The antigen is unknown.

TCR beta cDNA libraries had unique molecular identifiers. The source material, roughly 0.9 to 11 million T cells, gave rise to roughly 500,000 cDNA molecules. TCRdb reprocessed the PCR reads via MiXCR and lists one record per CDR3 protein. The table has under 900,000 distinct CDR3 sequences, approximately 57% seen once. The study's findings and limits: F measure grouped same-batch samples tightly together. Controls showed significantly higher normalized Chao1 diversity than did multiple sclerosis patients.

This receptor was obtained from a girl aged 10 to 17 with multiple sclerosis. Source material: blood.

Here the CDR3 reads CSVAVSSYNEQYF. The CDR3 DNA follows: TGCAGTGTAGCGGTTAGCTCCTACAATGAGCAGTACTTC. This chain uses TRBV20-1 with TRBJ2-1; tentatively, D is TRBD2 (6 bases). The J call may be in error: the DNA end matches TRBJ2-7 better. Germline V gives CDR1 DFQATT, CDR2 SNEGSKA (reference sequence). The CDR3 covers 13 residues.